This record concerns one T cell receptor beta chain sequence. Profiling relied on immunoSEQ multiplex PCR, and the TCRdb table lists in-frame clones only, not all of them. The sample has around 130,000 clones; over 75% are singletons. This CDR3 has 17 residues. V gave up 0 bases and J gave up 8 bases; unmatched junction bases: 10. Germline lookup yields CDR1 SGHTS and CDR2 YDEGEE. This record comes from a study of blood T cell repertoires in COVID-19. The receptor was isolated from a man in his forties with active or convalescent COVID-19. This chain uses TRBV5-8 with TRBJ2-7; TRBD2 agrees at 14 bases. The sample comprised peripheral blood. The CDR3 coding sequence is TGTGCCAGCAGCTTGGTGACTAGCGGGGGGGCCGGGGGTCAGCAGTACTTC. This translates into CASSLVTSGGAGGQQYF.